The rows below give T cell receptor beta chains drawn from one sample of a study of cytomegalovirus exposure and HLA in healthy donors. Only in-frame clones appear in the TCRdb table, and some are missing; sequencing was by immunoSEQ multiplex PCR. This sample has 95,000 to 150,000 clones, with about three quarters found just once. Sequencing was done on a sample of PBMCs. These receptors were taken from a man aged 25-45 years in good health and CMV-seronegative. Both conserved end residues are part of each CDR3. The D gene is left open where the match is weak. Not every row has a clone size; where given, it reads once, few, many or a size class.

V gene: TRBV2; clone size: .; J gene: TRBJ2-5; D gene: .; CDR3 length: 12; CDR3 DNA: TGTGCCAGCAGTGAACAGCGTGAGACCCAGTACTTC; CDR3 protein: CASSEQRETQYF
V gene: TRBV10-3; clone size: few; J gene: TRBJ2-2; D gene: .; CDR3 length: 14; CDR3 DNA: TGTGCCATCAGTGAGAACAGAGACACCGGGGAGCTGTTTTTT; CDR3 protein: CAISENRDTGELFF
V gene: TRBV4-2; clone size: .; J gene: TRBJ1-5; D gene: .; CDR3 length: 15; CDR3 DNA: TGTGCCAGCAGCCAAGCGGGGGACCCCAATCAGCCCCAGCATTTT; CDR3 protein: CASSQAGDPNQPQHF
V gene: TRBV4-2; clone size: .; J gene: TRBJ1-6; D gene: .; CDR3 length: 15; CDR3 DNA: TGTGCCAGCAGCCAAGTGTCGGTCGGTAATTCACCCCTCCACTTT; CDR3 protein: CASSQVSVGNSPLHF
V gene: TRBV4-1; clone size: .; J gene: TRBJ2-3; D gene: .; CDR3 length: 16; CDR3 DNA: TGCACCAGCAGCCAAAAATTTGGACAGAGCACAGATACGCAGTATTTT; CDR3 protein: CTSSQKFGQSTDTQYF
V gene: TRBV19; clone size: few; J gene: TRBJ1-1; D gene: .; CDR3 length: 12; CDR3 DNA: TGTGCCAGTACCCAGGGCAAGTCTGAAGCTTTCTTT; CDR3 protein: CASTQGKSEAFF
V gene: TRBV5-4; clone size: .; J gene: TRBJ2-7; D gene: TRBD1; CDR3 length: 15; CDR3 DNA: TGTGCCAGCAGCCCTCCCTCGGGGACAGGGGGTGAGCAGTACTTC; CDR3 protein: CASSPPSGTGGEQYF
V gene: TRBV5-4; clone size: .; J gene: TRBJ2-5; D gene: TRBD1; CDR3 length: 16; CDR3 DNA: TGTGCCAGCAGCTTGGGGTCACAGGGGATGGGAAAGACCCAGTACTTC; CDR3 protein: CASSLGSQGMGKTQYF
V gene: TRBV6-5; clone size: .; J gene: TRBJ2-7; D gene: TRBD2; CDR3 length: 15; CDR3 DNA: TGTGCCAGCAGTAGACTAGCGGGACTCCCCTACGAGCAGTACTTC; CDR3 protein: CASSRLAGLPYEQYF
V gene: TRBV7-3; clone size: .; J gene: TRBJ1-5; D gene: TRBD1; CDR3 length: 15; CDR3 DNA: TGTGCCAGCAGCTTGACAGGGGATAGCAATCAGCCCCAGCATTTT; CDR3 protein: CASSLTGDSNQPQHF
V gene: TRBV4-1; clone size: .; J gene: TRBJ1-3; D gene: .; CDR3 length: 14; CDR3 DNA: TGCGCCAGCAGCTGGGACAACTCTGGAAACACCATATATTTT; CDR3 protein: CASSWDNSGNTIYF
V gene: TRBV29-1; clone size: once; J gene: TRBJ2-2; D gene: .; CDR3 length: 15; CDR3 DNA: TGCAGCGCCAAGGTTTGGACAGCGAACACCGGGGAGCTGTTTTTT; CDR3 protein: CSAKVWTANTGELFF
V gene: TRBV28; clone size: .; J gene: TRBJ1-6; D gene: TRBD1; CDR3 length: 15; CDR3 DNA: TGTGCCAGCAGTTCCCTCGACAGGGTTAATTCACCCCTCCACTTT; CDR3 protein: CASSSLDRVNSPLHF
V gene: TRBV27; clone size: .; J gene: TRBJ2-2; D gene: .; CDR3 length: 14; CDR3 DNA: TGTGCCAGCAGTTTACTGCCCAGGGCCGGGGAGCTGTTTTTT; CDR3 protein: CASSLLPRAGELFF
V gene: TRBV2; clone size: .; J gene: TRBJ1-2; D gene: TRBD1; CDR3 length: 13; CDR3 DNA: TGTGCCAGCAGTAAGGGACAGTACTATGGCTACACCTTC; CDR3 protein: CASSKGQYYGYTF
V gene: TRBV18; clone size: .; J gene: TRBJ2-3; D gene: .; CDR3 length: 15; CDR3 DNA: TGTGCCAGCTCACCACCAAAGGTCAGGAGGGATACGCAGTATTTT; CDR3 protein: CASSPPKVRRDTQYF
V gene: TRBV19; clone size: .; J gene: TRBJ1-5; D gene: TRBD1; CDR3 length: 20; CDR3 DNA: TGTGCCAGTAGTATGAGGCCCGGGACAGGACGATCCGGGGGCAATCAGCCCCAGCATTTT; CDR3 protein: CASSMRPGTGRSGGNQPQHF
V gene: TRBV20-1; clone size: .; J gene: TRBJ2-7; D gene: .; CDR3 length: 11; CDR3 DNA: TGCAGTGCTGGGGAGTCCTACGAGCAGTACTTC; CDR3 protein: CSAGESYEQYF
V gene: TRBV5-1; clone size: .; J gene: TRBJ1-2; D gene: TRBD1; CDR3 length: 15; CDR3 DNA: TGCGCCAGCAGCTCCACCGGGACAGGGGTTCTTGGCTACACCTTC; CDR3 protein: CASSSTGTGVLGYTF
V gene: TRBV30; clone size: .; J gene: TRBJ1-1; D gene: TRBD1; CDR3 length: 11; CDR3 DNA: TGTGCCTGGAGTGAGGGACAGGAAGCTTTCTTT; CDR3 protein: CAWSEGQEAFF
V gene: TRBV28; clone size: .; J gene: TRBJ2-7; D gene: TRBD1; CDR3 length: 15; CDR3 DNA: TGTGCCAGCAGTCTTGGGACAGGGGCCCTCTACGAGCAGTACTTC; CDR3 protein: CASSLGTGALYEQYF
V gene: TRBV13; clone size: .; J gene: TRBJ2-1; D gene: TRBD2; CDR3 length: 17; CDR3 DNA: TGTGCCAGCAGCTTAGGAATCGGAACCGGGACTAGCAATGAGCAGTTCTTC; CDR3 protein: CASSLGIGTGTSNEQFF
V gene: TRBV18; clone size: .; J gene: TRBJ1-2; D gene: TRBD1; CDR3 length: 14; CDR3 DNA: TGTGCCAGCTCACCGGAGGGGGCCTACTATGGCTACACCTTC; CDR3 protein: CASSPEGAYYGYTF
V gene: TRBV18; clone size: .; J gene: TRBJ1-5; D gene: .; CDR3 length: 13; CDR3 DNA: TGTGCCAGCTGCGTTGGTGTGGATCAGCCCCAGCATTTT; CDR3 protein: CASCVGVDQPQHF
V gene: TRBV30; clone size: once; J gene: TRBJ1-3; D gene: .; CDR3 length: 12; CDR3 DNA: TGTGCCTGGGTTGAGCCTGGAAACACCATATATTTT; CDR3 protein: CAWVEPGNTIYF
V gene: TRBV11-3; clone size: .; J gene: TRBJ2-3; D gene: .; CDR3 length: 15; CDR3 DNA: TGTGCCAGCAGCAAGAGCGGGACGGACAGGGTGCATCAGTATTTT; CDR3 protein: CASSKSGTDRVHQYF
V gene: TRBV4-1; clone size: .; J gene: TRBJ1-4; D gene: TRBD1; CDR3 length: 15; CDR3 DNA: TGCGCCAGCAGCCCAGGGGACAGGGAGGGTGAAAAACTGTTTTTT; CDR3 protein: CASSPGDREGEKLFF
V gene: TRBV6-6; clone size: .; J gene: TRBJ1-5; D gene: TRBD1; CDR3 length: 16; CDR3 DNA: TGTGCCAGCAGTTATATGGGTACAGGGGGAGGGCAGCCCCAGCATTTT; CDR3 protein: CASSYMGTGGGQPQHF
V gene: TRBV5-1; clone size: few; J gene: TRBJ2-7; D gene: TRBD1; CDR3 length: 15; CDR3 DNA: TGCGCCAGCAGCCCTGACGGGACAGTAACCTACGAGCAGTACTTC; CDR3 protein: CASSPDGTVTYEQYF
V gene: TRBV6-5; clone size: .; J gene: TRBJ2-2; D gene: TRBD1; CDR3 length: 16; CDR3 DNA: TGTGCCAGCAGTTGGACCGGGACAGCCGTCCGCGGGGAGCTGTTTTTT; CDR3 protein: CASSWTGTAVRGELFF
V gene: TRBV5-1; clone size: .; J gene: TRBJ2-7; D gene: .; CDR3 length: 15; CDR3 DNA: TGCGCCAGCAGCTTGGAATGGCAGACTGACTACGAGCAGTACTTC; CDR3 protein: CASSLEWQTDYEQYF
V gene: TRBV6-1; clone size: .; J gene: TRBJ1-2; D gene: .; CDR3 length: 15; CDR3 DNA: TGTGCCAGCAGTGAAGCCGGGATTATAATACAGGGCTACACCTTC; CDR3 protein: CASSEAGIIIQGYTF
V gene: TRBV2; clone size: .; J gene: TRBJ1-4; D gene: .; CDR3 length: 13; CDR3 DNA: TGTGCCAGCAGCCTTCGTATTAATGAAAAACTGTTTTTT; CDR3 protein: CASSLRINEKLFF
V gene: TRBV9; clone size: few; J gene: TRBJ2-3; D gene: TRBD2; CDR3 length: 16; CDR3 DNA: TGTGCCAGCAGCGTCGGTACGGGGGGGCTCGCAGATACGCAGTATTTT; CDR3 protein: CASSVGTGGLADTQYF
V gene: TRBV9; clone size: few; J gene: TRBJ1-2; D gene: .; CDR3 length: 14; CDR3 DNA: TGTGCCAGCAGTGGTGGACAGCCTATCTATGGCTACACCTTC; CDR3 protein: CASSGGQPIYGYTF
V gene: TRBV5-1; clone size: .; J gene: TRBJ2-5; D gene: TRBD1; CDR3 length: 16; CDR3 DNA: TGCGCCAGCAGCTTGGCCAACGGACAGGTCAAAGAGACCCAGTACTTC; CDR3 protein: CASSLANGQVKETQYF
V gene: TRBV29-1; clone size: .; J gene: TRBJ2-7; D gene: TRBD1; CDR3 length: 14; CDR3 DNA: TGCAGCGTTGCAACCGGGACAGGGGTCCGCGAGCAGTACTTC; CDR3 protein: CSVATGTGVREQYF
V gene: TRBV11-2; clone size: .; J gene: TRBJ1-2; D gene: TRBD1; CDR3 length: 14; CDR3 DNA: TGTGCCAGCAGCTTAGCCCAGGGGGCTTCTCAATACACCTTC; CDR3 protein: CASSLAQGASQYTF
V gene: TRBV19; clone size: .; J gene: TRBJ2-3; D gene: .; CDR3 length: 16; CDR3 DNA: TGTGCCAGTAGCCCCTGGGCGGGGTCTAGCACAGATACGCAGTATTTT; CDR3 protein: CASSPWAGSSTDTQYF
V gene: TRBV7-6; clone size: .; J gene: TRBJ1-2; D gene: TRBD1; CDR3 length: 13; CDR3 DNA: TGTGCCAGCAGCTTGGGACAGAATTATGGCTACACCTTC; CDR3 protein: CASSLGQNYGYTF
V gene: TRBV5-1; clone size: .; J gene: TRBJ2-3; D gene: TRBD2; CDR3 length: 17; CDR3 DNA: TGCGCCAGCAGCTTGGCCTCCCTAGCGGGGGGACCAGATACGCAGTATTTT; CDR3 protein: CASSLASLAGGPDTQYF
V gene: TRBV2; clone size: .; J gene: TRBJ1-2; D gene: TRBD1; CDR3 length: 16; CDR3 DNA: TGTGCCAGCAGTGGAGACCGGGACAGGGGCCTCTATGGCTACACCTTC; CDR3 protein: CASSGDRDRGLYGYTF
V gene: TRBV7-9; clone size: .; J gene: TRBJ2-3; D gene: TRBD2; CDR3 length: 18; CDR3 DNA: TGTGCCAGCAGCCTAGGACTAGCGGGGGAGACTAGCACAGATACGCAGTATTTT; CDR3 protein: CASSLGLAGETSTDTQYF
V gene: TRBV30; clone size: .; J gene: TRBJ1-2; D gene: .; CDR3 length: 12; CDR3 DNA: TGTGCCTGGAGTGGGGGAGGCTATGGCTACACCTTC; CDR3 protein: CAWSGGGYGYTF
V gene: TRBV10-3; clone size: .; J gene: TRBJ1-2; D gene: .; CDR3 length: 13; CDR3 DNA: TGTGCCATCAGCCTACAGGAAAACTATGGCTACACCTTC; CDR3 protein: CAISLQENYGYTF
V gene: TRBV6-5; clone size: few; J gene: TRBJ1-5; D gene: .; CDR3 length: 14; CDR3 DNA: TGTGCCAGCAGTCTCGACAGTAGCAATCAGCCCCAGCATTTT; CDR3 protein: CASSLDSSNQPQHF
V gene: TRBV19; clone size: .; J gene: TRBJ2-4; D gene: TRBD1; CDR3 length: 14; CDR3 DNA: TGTGCCAGTAGTACGCCTACAGGGGGAAACATTCAGTACTTC; CDR3 protein: CASSTPTGGNIQYF
V gene: TRBV4-1; clone size: .; J gene: TRBJ1-1; D gene: .; CDR3 length: 15; CDR3 DNA: TGCGCCAGCAGCCAAGGTATACAGGGAAACACTGAAGCTTTCTTT; CDR3 protein: CASSQGIQGNTEAFF
V gene: TRBV12-5; clone size: few; J gene: TRBJ2-2; D gene: .; CDR3 length: 13; CDR3 DNA: TGTGCTAGTGGTCTAGACCCTACCGGGGAGCTGTTTTTT; CDR3 protein: CASGLDPTGELFF
V gene: TRBV2; clone size: .; J gene: TRBJ1-5; D gene: .; CDR3 length: 15; CDR3 DNA: TGTGCCAGCAGTGGCAGGGGAGTGGGCAATCAGCCCCAGCATTTT; CDR3 protein: CASSGRGVGNQPQHF